These 26 T cell receptor beta chains came from one sample sequenced in a study of early T cells in non-severe SARS-CoV-2 infection. TCRdb ran MiXCR on the 5' RACE reads and lists one entry per CDR3 protein. The data hold roughly 40,000 distinct CDR3 sequences, with 9% to 15% observed a single time. What was sequenced was whole blood. The source is an adult who was a healthcare worker with PCR-confirmed SARS-CoV-2 infection or an uninfected control (not recorded which).

This clonotype was seen ten or more times. The chain has TRBV27 and TRBJ2-7; D possibly corresponds to TRBD2 (7 bases). The V gene's germline CDR1 is MNHEY and CDR2 SMNVEV (reference sequence). The CDR3 totals 14 residues. V was clipped by 8 bases and J by 4 bases, with 18 bases between them. CDR3 sequence (DNA): TGTGCCAGCCCACCTGGGGGCGGGAGTTACGAGCAGTACTTC. It codes for CASPPGGGSYEQYF.

This clonotype was seen a few times. CDR3 DNA sequence: TGTGCCAGCAGCTTAGATCCGGGAGTGCAAGAGACCCAGTACTTC. This translates into CASSLDPGVQETQYF. J is TRBJ2-5 and V is TRBV7-2, with D maybe TRBD2 (6 bases). Trimming took 1 base from V and 2 from J, leaving 11 bases between them. There are 15 residues in the CDR3. Germline V gene lookup returns CDR1 SGHTA and CDR2 FQGNSA.

The chain has TRBV7-8 and TRBJ2-3; 10 positions match TRBD2. The CDR3 contains 16 residues. V lost 6 bases to trimming and J lost 4 bases; unmatched junction nucleotides: 10. CDR1 is SGHVS, CDR2 FQNEAQ, per germline. CDR3 DNA: TGTGCCAGCAGTGGCGAGGAGCGGGGGGGTGCAGATACGCAGTATTTT. This gives the protein CASSGEERGGADTQYF.

Many counts were recorded for this clonotype. The chain recombines TRBV6-5 with TRBJ1-5, with TRBD1 matching over 9 bases. The CDR3 sequence is 14 residues long. CDR1 and CDR2 from the germline V gene are MNHEY and SVGAGI. The V segment lost 5 bases and the J segment 6 bases; nucleotides outside the gene matches: 5. Here the CDR3 DNA reads TGTGCCAGCAGTCCCGGACAGGGGAGTCAGCCCCAGCATTTT. It translates to CASSPGQGSQPQHF.

This clonotype occurred many times. The chain carries TRBV24-1 and TRBJ2-1, with 7 bases fitting TRBD1. This CDR3 is 15 amino acids long. Germline-derived CDR1 and CDR2 are KGHDR and SFDVKD. With V trimmed by 7 bases and J by 6 bases, 11 bases remained unmatched. CDR3 sequence reads: CATRRTGSGTNEQFF. The CDR3 DNA reads TGTGCCACCAGGAGGACAGGTTCTGGGACCAATGAGCAGTTCTTC.

The genes are TRBV6-2 or TRBV6-3 and TRBJ2-1; D is uncertain. The CDR3 sequence is 15 residues long. In germline, CDR1 is MNHEY, CDR2 SVGEGT. Trimming removed 7 bases at V and 5 bases at J, with 18 bases between. CDR3 coding DNA: TGTGCCAGCACCTACGGTAGGAAAGGAAACAATGAGCAGTTCTTC. Translation gives CASTYGRKGNNEQFF.

V usage is TRBV4-1 and J usage is TRBJ2-3; 8 bases match TRBD2. This CDR3 contains 16 residues. Trimming at V came to 4 bases and at J to 4 bases, leaving 10 bases not matched to a gene. Per the germline V gene, CDR1 is MGHRA and CDR2 is YSYEKL. CDR3 DNA: TGCGCCAGCAGCCTAGCCCGGGGGGGTAGGTCAGATACGCAGTATTTT. It translates to CASSLARGGRSDTQYF.

This chain connects TRBV7-3 to TRBJ2-1; no reliable D call. The V end was cut by 4 bases, the J end by 9 bases, with 10 bases between. CDR1 SGHTA and CDR2 FQGTGA come from the germline V gene. The CDR3 contains 12 residues. The CDR3 bases are TGTGCCAGCAGCTCGTACTCGAGTGAGCAGTTCTTC. The encoded protein is CASSSYSSEQFF.

The V gene is TRBV29-1, the J gene TRBJ1-2; unclear D gene. The CDR3 is 8 amino acids. V lost 7 bases, J lost 6 bases, and 3 bases lay in between. Germline-derived CDR1 and CDR2 are SQVTM and ANQGSEA. The CDR3 nucleotides are TGCAGCGGAGATGGCTACACCTTC. This translates into CSGDGYTF.

This clonotype was counted many times. The chain has TRBV29-1 and TRBJ2-7, with TRBD1 matching 7 bases. The CDR3 spans 13 residues. With 8 bases clipped from V and 1 base from J, the junction kept 8 bases outside the gene matches. Germline assignment: CDR1 SQVTM and CDR2 ANQGSEA. The CDR3 nucleotides read TGCAGCCCTCGGACAGGATTATCCTACGAGCAGTACTTC. Protein sequence: CSPRTGLSYEQYF.

The chain joins TRBV28 to TRBJ1-5; the D is unclear. Looked up from germline, CDR1 is MDHEN and CDR2 is SYDVKM. The length of the CDR3 is 12 residues. Trimming removed 5 bases at V and 1 base at J, with 3 bases between. CDR3 sequence: CASSESNQPQHF. DNA for the CDR3: TGTGCCAGCAGTGAGAGCAATCAGCCCCAGCATTTT.

The chain combines TRBV6-2 or TRBV6-3 with TRBJ2-1; D unresolved. Germline CDR1 MNHEY, CDR2 SVGEGT. V gave up 6 bases and J gave up 3 bases, with 9 bases separating them. The CDR3 sequence is 13 residues long. CDR3 loop: CASSQRLYNEQFF. Written as DNA, the CDR3 is TGTGCCAGCAGCCAAAGACTCTACAATGAGCAGTTCTTC.

This clonotype was observed at least ten times. The chain couples TRBV5-1 to TRBJ2-1, with TRBD2 identical over 7 bases. The CDR3 has 16 residues. With V trimmed by 1 base and J by 7 bases, 11 bases remained unmatched. The germline CDR1 and CDR2 sequences are SGHRS and YFSETQ. This CDR3 reads CASSLLRGGSSNEQFF. The CDR3 DNA sequence: TGCGCCAGCAGCTTGCTAAGAGGCGGGAGTTCGAATGAGCAGTTCTTC.

V is TRBV5-6 and J is TRBJ1-5, with TRBD1 matching 9 bases. Per the germline V gene, CDR1 is SGHDT and CDR2 is YYEEEE. The junction had 6 bases not matched to a gene; V was cut back by 3 bases and J by 5 bases. This CDR3 is built from 15 residues. The CDR3 here is CASSSLTGGHQPQHF. The CDR3 DNA follows: TGTGCCAGCAGCTCACTCACAGGGGGCCATCAGCCCCAGCATTTT. The full variable domain, completed using reference TRBV5-6 and TRBJ1-5, is DAGVTQSPTHLIKTRGQQVTLRCSPKSGHDTVSWYQQALGQGPQFIFQYYEEEERQRGNFPDRFSGHQFPNYSSELNVNALLLGDSALYLCASSSLTGGHQPQHFGDGTRLSIL.

This clonotype was observed a handful of times. The chain joins TRBV20-1 to TRBJ2-1; 8 nucleotides agree with TRBD2. CDR1 is DFQATT, CDR2 SNEGSKA, per germline (reference sequence). V gave up 7 bases and J gave up 6 bases; unmatched junction bases: 17. The CDR3 spans 16 residues. Written as DNA, the CDR3 is TGCAGTGTCCCCCGGAGGGCTAGCGGGCGTTCCAATGAGCAGTTCTTC. Translated: CSVPRRASGRSNEQFF.

This clonotype was counted at least ten times. This sequence joins TRBV4-1 and TRBJ1-1, with 8 bases fitting TRBD1. The V segment lost 4 bases and the J segment 0 bases; nucleotides outside the gene matches: 4. Per the germline V gene, CDR1 is MGHRA and CDR2 is YSYEKL. The CDR3 has 15 residues. The CDR3 sequence is CASSLTGEVNTEAFF. CDR3 nucleotides: TGCGCCAGCAGCCTGACAGGGGAAGTGAACACTGAAGCTTTCTTT.

The table lists this clonotype with many counts. V is TRBV4-2 and J is TRBJ1-1; D call uncertain. The germline V gene encodes CDR1 LGHNA and CDR2 YNFKEQ. Trimming shortened V by 5 bases and J by 1 base, and 5 bases separated the two germline ends. The CDR3 runs 12 residues. The CDR3, as DNA: TGTGCCAGCAGCTGGGAGAACACTGAAGCTTTCTTT. Its translation is CASSWENTEAFF.

V and J are TRBV28 and TRBJ1-5; D is ambiguous. V was cut by 6 bases and J by 2 bases, with 11 bases left in between. The CDR3 runs 14 residues. Germline V lookup: CDR1 MDHEN, CDR2 SYDVKM. CDR3 sequence reads: CASSPGWGNQPQHF. The CDR3 nucleotides are TGTGCCAGCAGCCCGGGCTGGGGCAATCAGCCCCAGCATTTT.

This clonotype was detected many times. The genes are TRBV5-6 and TRBJ2-2; D remains ambiguous. Germline CDR1 reads SGHDT; CDR2 reads YYEEEE. Trimming left V 0 bases short and J 6 bases short, with 18 bases between. CDR3 length equals 17 residues. CDR3 bases: TGTGCCAGCAGCTTGGACTCTCCGGGTCCCTTCCCCGGGGAGCTGTTTTTT. Its translation is CASSLDSPGPFPGELFF.

On this clonotype: At one end the junction does not follow the germline gene, possibly because of a read error. The chain is built from TRBV7-9 and TRBJ2-7; D unresolved. This CDR3 has 11 residues. Germline assignment: CDR1 SEHNR and CDR2 FQNEAQ (reference sequence). CDR3: CVSSVKTEQYF. CDR3 sequence (DNA): TGTGTCAGCAGCGTAAAAACCGAGCAGTACTTC. The full variable domain, its missing parts supplied by reference TRBV7-9 and TRBJ2-7, is DTGVSQNPRHKITKRGQNVTFRCDPISEHNRLYWYRQTLGQGPEFLTYFQNEAQLEKSRLLSDRFSAERPKGSFSTLEIQRTEQGDSAMYLCVSSVKTEQYFGPGTRLTVT.

This clonotype was recorded once. This chain connects TRBV29-1 to TRBJ2-3; 10 bases agree with TRBD2. The CDR3 sequence is 14 residues long. V gave up 6 bases and J gave up 3 bases; unmatched junction bases: 6. Per germline, CDR1 SQVTM and CDR2 ANQGSEA. CDR3 residues: CSVTLAGVTDTQYF. As DNA, the CDR3 is TGCAGCGTCACGCTAGCGGGAGTTACAGATACGCAGTATTTT.

This clonotype turned up a few times. The J gene is TRBJ1-1, the V gene TRBV12-3 or TRBV12-4, with D unclear. The CDR3 totals 12 residues. V shed 2 bases and J shed 4 bases, with 5 bases lying between them. This CDR3 is CASSLRSTEAFF. CDR3 nucleotides: TGTGCCAGCAGTTTAAGGAGCACTGAAGCTTTCTTT.

This clonotype was counted between two and nine times. The chain carries TRBV6-2 or TRBV6-3 and TRBJ2-2; D is possibly TRBD1 or TRBD2 (5 bases each). Germline V gene data show CDR1 as MNHEY and CDR2 as SVGEGT. This CDR3 region has 13 residues. DNA for the CDR3: TGTGCAACCAGTCGGGGCGGCACCGGGGAGCTGTTTTTT. Translation: CATSRGGTGELFF.

This clonotype was picked up many times. The V and J genes are TRBV19 and TRBJ1-5, with D possibly TRBD1 on 5 matching bases. Germline-derived CDR1 and CDR2 are LNHDA and SQIVND (reference sequence). Trimming removed 3 bases at V and 5 bases at J, with 8 bases between. The CDR3 spans 13 residues. The CDR3 loop is CASSISRDQPQHF. CDR3 coding DNA: TGTGCCAGTAGTATCTCCAGGGATCAGCCCCAGCATTTT.

This clonotype was detected ten times or more. The chain employs TRBV27 and TRBJ1-4; a weak D match, TRBD1 (6 bases). The V and J ends lost 4 bases and 8 bases respectively, with 17 bases between them. The CDR3 covers 15 residues. Germline CDR1 is MNHEY and CDR2 is SMNVEV (reference sequence). Here the CDR3 DNA reads TGTGCCAGCAGTTCCCTCAGACAGGCGGCCGAAAAACTGTTTTTT. Its protein is CASSSLRQAAEKLFF.

This clonotype has a count of ten or more. V usage is TRBV6-1 and J usage is TRBJ1-1; D remains ambiguous. The CDR3 length is 12 residues. Between the trimmed V and J ends, which lost 5 bases and 4 bases, there was a span of 8 bases. CDR1 is MNHNS, CDR2 SASEGT, per germline. The CDR3 coding sequence is TGTGCCAGCAGTCCGACGGGCACTGAAGCTTTCTTT. Its translation is CASSPTGTEAFF.